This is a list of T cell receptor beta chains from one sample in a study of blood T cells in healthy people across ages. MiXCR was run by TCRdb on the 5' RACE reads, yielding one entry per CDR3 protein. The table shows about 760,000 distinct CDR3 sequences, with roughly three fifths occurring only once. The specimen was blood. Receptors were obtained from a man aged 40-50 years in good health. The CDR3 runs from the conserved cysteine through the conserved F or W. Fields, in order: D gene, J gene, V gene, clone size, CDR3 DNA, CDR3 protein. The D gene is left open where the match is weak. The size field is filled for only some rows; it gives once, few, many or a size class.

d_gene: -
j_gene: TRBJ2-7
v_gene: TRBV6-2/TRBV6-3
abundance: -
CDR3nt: TGTGCCAGCGACGGAGACTCCTACGAGCAGTACTTC
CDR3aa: CASDGDSYEQYF

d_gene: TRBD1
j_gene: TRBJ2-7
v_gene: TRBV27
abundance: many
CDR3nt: TGTGCCAGCAGTTATGGACAGGGAAACATATACGAGCAGTACTTC
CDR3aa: CASSYGQGNIYEQYF

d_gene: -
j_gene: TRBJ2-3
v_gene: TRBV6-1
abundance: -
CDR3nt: TGTGCCAGCAGTATAGACAGCAGCACAGATACGCAGTATTTT
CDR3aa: CASSIDSSTDTQYF

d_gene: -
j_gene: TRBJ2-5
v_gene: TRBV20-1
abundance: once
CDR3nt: TGCAGTGCTGGACGAATTAGGGCGTCTGAGGAGACCCAGTACTTC
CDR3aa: CSAGRIRASEETQYF

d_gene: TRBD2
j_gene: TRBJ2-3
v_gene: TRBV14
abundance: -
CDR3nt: TGTGCCAGCAGCGAAAAGGGACTAGCCATAGATACGCAGTATTTT
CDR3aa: CASSEKGLAIDTQYF

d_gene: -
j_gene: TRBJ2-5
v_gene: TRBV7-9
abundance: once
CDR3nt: TGTGCCAGCAGCTTAGCCCAGGGGATCGAGCGGTACTTC
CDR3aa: CASSLAQGIERYF

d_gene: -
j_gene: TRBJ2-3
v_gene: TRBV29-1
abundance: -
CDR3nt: TGCAGCGTTGTTTGGTTGGACGGGGGAAACACAGATACGCAGTATTTT
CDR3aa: CSVVWLDGGNTDTQYF

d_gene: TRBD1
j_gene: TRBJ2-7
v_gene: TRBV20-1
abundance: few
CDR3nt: TGCAGTGCTAGAGATGAGGCGGATTCGGACAGGGTAACGTACGAGCAGTACTTC
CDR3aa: CSARDEADSDRVTYEQYF

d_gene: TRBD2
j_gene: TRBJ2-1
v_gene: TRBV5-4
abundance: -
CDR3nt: TGTGCCAGCAGCTTCTGGACTAGCGACTACAATGAGCAGTTCTTC
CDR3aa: CASSFWTSDYNEQFF

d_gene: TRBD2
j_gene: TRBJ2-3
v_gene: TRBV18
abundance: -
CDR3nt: TGTGCCAGCTCGCGACTCCTTAGCGGGGGGGCCCGGACAGATACGCAGTATTTT
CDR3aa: CASSRLLSGGARTDTQYF

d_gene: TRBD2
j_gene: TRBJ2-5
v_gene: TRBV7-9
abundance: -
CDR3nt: TGTGCCAGCAGCCCTAGCGGGGGCCTTCGAGAGACCCAGTACTTC
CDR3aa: CASSPSGGLRETQYF

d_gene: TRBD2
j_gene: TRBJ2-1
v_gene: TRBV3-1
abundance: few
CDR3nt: TGTGCCAGCAGCCAAGTTTTGGCTAGCGGGGGGATAGAGCAGTTCTTC
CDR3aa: CASSQVLASGGIEQFF

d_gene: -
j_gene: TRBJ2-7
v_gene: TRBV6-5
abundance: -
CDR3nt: TGTGCCAGCAGCAGGGGGGGCGTTCACTACGAGCAGTACTTC
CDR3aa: CASSRGGVHYEQYF

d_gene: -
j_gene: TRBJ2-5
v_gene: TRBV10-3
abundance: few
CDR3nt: TGTGCCATCAGTGAGACGGTACAGGGGGGGGGCGCGGAGACCCAGTACTTC
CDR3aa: CAISETVQGGGAETQYF

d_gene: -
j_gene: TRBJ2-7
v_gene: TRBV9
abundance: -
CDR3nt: TGTGCCAGCAGCGTAGATCCCGACCCCACATCATACGAGCAGTACTTC
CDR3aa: CASSVDPDPTSYEQYF

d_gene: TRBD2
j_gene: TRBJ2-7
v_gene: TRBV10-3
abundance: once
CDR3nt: TGTGCCATCAGGAGGTATGCGGGAGAGAGCTACGAGCAGTACTTC
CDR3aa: CAIRRYAGESYEQYF

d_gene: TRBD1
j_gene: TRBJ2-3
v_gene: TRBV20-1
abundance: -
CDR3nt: TGCAGTGCTAGCCTCGACAGGGAGACAGATACGCAGTATTTT
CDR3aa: CSASLDRETDTQYF

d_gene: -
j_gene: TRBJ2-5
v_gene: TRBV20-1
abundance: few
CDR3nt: TGCAGTGCTAGGACTTCAGGGGAAGAGACCCAGTACTTC
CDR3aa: CSARTSGEETQYF

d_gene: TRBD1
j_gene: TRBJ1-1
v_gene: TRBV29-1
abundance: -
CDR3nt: TGCAGCGACAAAGGGGGCGGTGAAGCTTTCTTT
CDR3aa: CSDKGGGEAFF